The TCR beta chain described here comes from a study of blood T cell repertoires in COVID-19. Across the study: COVID-19 samples from acute and convalescent phases originated in the United States, Italy and Spain. PBMCs, B-cell-depleted T cells, or T cells were the source of the cDNA or gDNA that made up the material.

The CDR3 contains 12 residues. Germline V gene lookup returns CDR1 MNHEY and CDR2 SVGAGI. V was pared by 5 bases and J by 4 bases, with 8 bases between. In the study's own analysis: Amplification of reference gene primers was used by the study to estimate nucleated cell counts. TCRdb keeps only in-frame clones here, not all; method: immunoSEQ multiplex PCR. V, J and clone size are taken as reported in that table, and D and trimming were inferred from the DNA itself. This sample has around 100,000 clones; around four fifths occur once, and the top ten carry roughly 12%. The sequencing input was peripheral blood. V usage is TRBV6-5 and J usage is TRBJ1-1, with TRBD1 as a possible D gene (6 bases). This TCR came from a man aged 50 to 60 with active or convalescent COVID-19. DNA of the CDR3: TGTGCCAGCAGTACAGGGAGCACTGAAGCTTTCTTT. Its protein product is CASSTGSTEAFF.